Listed below are T cell receptor beta chains from one sample, sequenced in a study of blood T cell repertoires in COVID-19. TCRdb's table, derived via immunoSEQ multiplex PCR, lists solely in-frame clones and lacks some. The sample carries about 370,000 clones, 70% to 90% recorded once. Sample: peripheral blood. The source is a woman in her thirties with COVID-19, enrolled during active disease. The CDR3 runs from the conserved cysteine through the conserved F or W. The D gene is left open where the match is weak. Not every row has a clone size; where given, it reads once, few, many or a size class.

TRBV6-2/TRBV6-3,TRBJ2-7,NA,NA,CASSYGVSSYEQYF
TRBV28,TRBJ2-3,NA,TRBD2,CASSTKRGRRDTQYF
TRBV15,TRBJ1-3,NA,NA,CATSREKAASGNTIYF
TRBV28,TRBJ2-7,NA,NA,CASGLAYEQYF
TRBV6-6,TRBJ2-1,NA,TRBD2,CASSDTSGRNEQFF
TRBV29-1,TRBJ2-1,NA,TRBD1,CSVVYRDRGSYNEQFF
TRBV4-3,TRBJ2-7,NA,TRBD2,CASSQGGGFPYEQYF
TRBV18,TRBJ1-1,few,NA,CASSLGMNTEAFF
TRBV11-3,TRBJ1-6,NA,TRBD1,CASTEPGQGSYNSPLHF
TRBV6-5,TRBJ1-2,NA,TRBD1,CASSPDRAYGYTF
TRBV6-2/TRBV6-3,TRBJ2-7,NA,TRBD2,CASSYNTQRGPYEQYF
TRBV5-6,TRBJ2-2,NA,NA,CASSLSTENTGELFF
TRBV11-3,TRBJ2-3,NA,NA,CASSLVRGLAVSTDTQYF
TRBV6-5,TRBJ1-6,NA,NA,CASRPFRGSPLHF
TRBV7-8,TRBJ2-7,once,NA,CASSSRGSGISYEQYF
TRBV3-1/TRBV3-2,TRBJ1-3,NA,TRBD1,CASSHLTGPSGNTIYF
TRBV6-6,TRBJ1-2,NA,NA,CASTDRRTPWGYTF
TRBV7-9,TRBJ1-6,few,NA,CASSLERSDSPLHF
TRBV5-1,TRBJ2-3,NA,NA,CASSSRGRGDTQYF
TRBV19,TRBJ1-2,NA,TRBD1,CASSPWTGYTNYGYTF
TRBV7-2,TRBJ1-6,NA,NA,CASSLGRGYNSPLHF
TRBV27,TRBJ2-3,NA,TRBD2,CASSPSGLIGSSTDTQYF